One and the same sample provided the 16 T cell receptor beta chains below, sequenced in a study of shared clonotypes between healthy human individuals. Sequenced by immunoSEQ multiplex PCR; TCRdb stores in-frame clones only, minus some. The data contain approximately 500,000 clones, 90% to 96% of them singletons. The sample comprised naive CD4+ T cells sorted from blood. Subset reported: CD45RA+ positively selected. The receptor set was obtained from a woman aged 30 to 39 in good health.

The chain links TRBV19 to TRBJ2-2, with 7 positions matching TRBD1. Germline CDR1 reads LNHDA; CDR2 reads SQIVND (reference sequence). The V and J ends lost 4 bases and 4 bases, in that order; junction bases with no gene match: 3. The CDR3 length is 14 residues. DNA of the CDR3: TGTGCCAGTAGTACTGACAGGGCCACCGGGGAGCTGTTTTTT. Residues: CASSTDRATGELFF. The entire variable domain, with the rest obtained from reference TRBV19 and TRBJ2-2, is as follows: DGGITQSPKYLFRKEGQNVTLSCEQNLNHDAMYWYRQDPGQGLRLIYYSQIVNDFQKGDIAEGYSVSREKKESFPLTVTSAQKNPTAFYLCASSTDRATGELFFGEGSRLTVL.

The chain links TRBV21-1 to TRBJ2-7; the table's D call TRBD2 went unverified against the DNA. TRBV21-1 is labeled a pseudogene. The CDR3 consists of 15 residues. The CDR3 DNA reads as TGTGCCAGCAGCAAAGGGGCCGGGGTCCCCTACGAGCAGTACTTC. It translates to CASSKGAGVPYEQYF.

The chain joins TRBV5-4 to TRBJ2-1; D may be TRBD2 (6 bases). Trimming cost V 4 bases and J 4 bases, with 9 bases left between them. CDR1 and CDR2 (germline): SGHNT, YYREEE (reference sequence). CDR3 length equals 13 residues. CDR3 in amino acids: CASSPGLYNEQFF. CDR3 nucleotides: TGTGCCAGCAGCCCGGGACTTTACAATGAGCAGTTCTTC.

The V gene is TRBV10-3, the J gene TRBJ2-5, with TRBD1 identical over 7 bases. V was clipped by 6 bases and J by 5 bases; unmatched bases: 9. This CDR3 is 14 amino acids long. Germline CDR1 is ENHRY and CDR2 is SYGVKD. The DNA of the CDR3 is TGTGCCATCAGACCACAGGGGCGTAAGGAGACCCAGTACTTC. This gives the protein CAIRPQGRKETQYF.

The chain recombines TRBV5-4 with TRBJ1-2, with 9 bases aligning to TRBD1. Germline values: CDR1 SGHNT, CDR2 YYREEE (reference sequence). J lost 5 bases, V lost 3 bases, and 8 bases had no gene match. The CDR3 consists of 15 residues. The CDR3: CASSSTGGGGYGYTF. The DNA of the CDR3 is TGTGCCAGCAGCTCGACAGGGGGGGGTGGTTATGGCTACACCTTC. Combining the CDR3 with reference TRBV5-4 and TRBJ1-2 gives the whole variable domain ETGVTQSPTHLIKTRGQQVTLRCSSQSGHNTVSWYQQALGQGPQFIFQYYREEENGRGNFPPRFSGLQFPNYSSELNVNALELDDSALYLCASSSTGGGGYGYTFGSGTRLTVV.

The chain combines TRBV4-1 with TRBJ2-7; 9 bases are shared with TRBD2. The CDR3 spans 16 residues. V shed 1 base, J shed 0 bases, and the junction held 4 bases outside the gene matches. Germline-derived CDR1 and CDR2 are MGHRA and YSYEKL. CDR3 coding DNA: TGCGCCAGCAGCCAAGGGTTTAGCGGGGGCTCCTACGAGCAGTACTTC. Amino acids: CASSQGFSGGSYEQYF.

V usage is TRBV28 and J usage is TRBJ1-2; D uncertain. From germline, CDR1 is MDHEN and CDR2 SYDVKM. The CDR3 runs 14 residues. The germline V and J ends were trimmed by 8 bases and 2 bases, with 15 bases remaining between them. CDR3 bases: TGTGCCAGCGGGGTGGGCAGATCAAACTATGGCTACACCTTC. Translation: CASGVGRSNYGYTF.

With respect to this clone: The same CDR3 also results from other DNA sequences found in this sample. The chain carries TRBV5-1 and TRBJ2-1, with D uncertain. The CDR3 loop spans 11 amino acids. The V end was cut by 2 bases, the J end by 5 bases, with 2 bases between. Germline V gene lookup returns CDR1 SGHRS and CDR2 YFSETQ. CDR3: CASSFDNEQFF. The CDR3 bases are TGCGCCAGCAGCTTCGACAATGAGCAGTTCTTC.

CDR3 sequence (DNA): TGTGCCAGCAGAGACTTCTACGAGCAGTACTTC. It is translated as CASRDFYEQYF. V is TRBV28 and J is TRBJ2-7; D call uncertain. This CDR3 comprises 11 residues. Germline assignment: CDR1 MDHEN and CDR2 SYDVKM. Trimming left V 6 bases short and J 3 bases short, with 6 bases between.

The CDR3 protein is CASSYVGSSITTDTQYF. CDR3 bases: TGCGCCAGCAGTTATGTAGGATCCTCCATTACCACAGATACGCAGTATTTT. The rearrangement uses TRBV5-1 and TRBJ2-3; D is ambiguous. The CDR3 totals 17 residues. V was clipped by 5 bases and J by 2 bases, with 21 bases between them. CDR1 SGHRS and CDR2 YFSETQ come from the germline V gene.

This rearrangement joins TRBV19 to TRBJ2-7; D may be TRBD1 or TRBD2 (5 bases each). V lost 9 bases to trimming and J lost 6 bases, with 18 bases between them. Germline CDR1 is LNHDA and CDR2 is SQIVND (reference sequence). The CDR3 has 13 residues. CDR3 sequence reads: CASGAPQIGEQYF. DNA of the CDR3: TGTGCCAGCGGGGCGCCCCAGATCGGCGAGCAGTACTTC.

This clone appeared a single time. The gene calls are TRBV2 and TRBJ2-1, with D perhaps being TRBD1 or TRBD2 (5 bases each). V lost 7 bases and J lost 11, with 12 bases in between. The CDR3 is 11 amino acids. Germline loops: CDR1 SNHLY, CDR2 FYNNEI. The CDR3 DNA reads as TGTGCCAGCACCGAGAGGGGAAAGCAGTTCTTC. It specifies CASTERGKQFF.

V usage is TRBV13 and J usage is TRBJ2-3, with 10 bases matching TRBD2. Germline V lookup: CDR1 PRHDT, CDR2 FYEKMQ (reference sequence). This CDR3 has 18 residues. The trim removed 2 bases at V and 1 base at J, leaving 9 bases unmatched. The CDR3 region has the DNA TGTGCCAGCAGCTTAAGTAGAGCGGGAGGGCCCCGCACAGATACGCAGTATTTT. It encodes CASSLSRAGGPRTDTQYF.

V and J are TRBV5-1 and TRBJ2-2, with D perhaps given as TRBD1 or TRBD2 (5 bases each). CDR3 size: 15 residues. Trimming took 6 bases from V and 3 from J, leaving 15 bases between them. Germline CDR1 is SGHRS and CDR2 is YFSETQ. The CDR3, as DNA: TGCGCCAGCACCCGGGGCGGTAGGGACACCGGGGAGCTGTTTTTT. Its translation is CASTRGGRDTGELFF.

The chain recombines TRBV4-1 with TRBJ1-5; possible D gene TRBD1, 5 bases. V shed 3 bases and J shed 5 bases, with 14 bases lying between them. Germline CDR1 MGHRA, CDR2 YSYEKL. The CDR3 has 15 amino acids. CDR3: CASSHRGVIDQPQHF. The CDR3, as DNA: TGCGCCAGCAGCCATCGGGGGGTTATCGATCAGCCCCAGCATTTT.

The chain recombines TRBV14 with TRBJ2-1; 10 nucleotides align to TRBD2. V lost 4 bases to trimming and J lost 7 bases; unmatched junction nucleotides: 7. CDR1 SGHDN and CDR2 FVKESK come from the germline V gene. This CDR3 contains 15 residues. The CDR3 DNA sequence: TGTGCCAGCAGCCGGGGGCTAGCGGGAGATAATGAGCAGTTCTTC. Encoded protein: CASSRGLAGDNEQFF.